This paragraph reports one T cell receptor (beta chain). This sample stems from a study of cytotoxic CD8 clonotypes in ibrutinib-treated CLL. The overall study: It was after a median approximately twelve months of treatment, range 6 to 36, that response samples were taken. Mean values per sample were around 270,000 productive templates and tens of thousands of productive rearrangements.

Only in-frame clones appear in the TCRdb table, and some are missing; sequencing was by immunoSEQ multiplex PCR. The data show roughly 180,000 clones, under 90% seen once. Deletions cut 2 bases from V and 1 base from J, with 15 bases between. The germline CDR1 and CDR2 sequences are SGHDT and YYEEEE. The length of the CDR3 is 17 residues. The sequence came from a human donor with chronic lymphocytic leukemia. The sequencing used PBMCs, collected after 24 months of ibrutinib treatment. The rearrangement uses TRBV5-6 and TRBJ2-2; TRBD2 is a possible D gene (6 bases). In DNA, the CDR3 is TGTGCCAGCAGCTTCGCCCTAAGCGGGTTGAACACCGGGGAGCTGTTTTTT. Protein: CASSFALSGLNTGELFF.